Shown below are 30 T cell receptor beta chains from a single sample sequenced in a study of cytomegalovirus exposure and HLA in healthy donors. Assay: immunoSEQ multiplex PCR; the TCRdb copy retains only in-frame clones and omits some. This table holds about 120,000 clones, approximately 89% found once. The specimen was PBMCs. The origin of the receptors is a young woman in good health and CMV-seronegative.

The chain carries TRBV7-7 and TRBJ2-2, with 13 bases identical to TRBD2. The CDR3 is 16 residues long. Looked up from germline, CDR1 is SSHAT and CDR2 is FNYEAQ (reference sequence). V shed 5 bases and J 6 bases; nucleotides not matched to a gene: 6. CDR3 region: CASSITSGRVPGELFF. The CDR3 region has the DNA TGTGCCAGCAGCATAACTAGCGGGAGGGTCCCCGGGGAGCTGTTTTTT.

The V call is TRBV11-2, the J call TRBJ1-1; no firm D call. This CDR3 contains 15 residues. Per the germline V gene, CDR1 is SGHAT and CDR2 is FQNNGV. Deletions cut 3 bases from V and 4 bases from J, with 15 bases between. The CDR3 DNA reads as TGTGCCAGCAGCTTCACTCGCGGAGGGTCCACTGAAGCTTTCTTT. This codes for CASSFTRGGSTEAFF.

This clone was counted a single time. V usage is TRBV4-2 and J usage is TRBJ2-1; possible D gene TRBD2, 6 bases. Germline loops: CDR1 LGHNA, CDR2 YNFKEQ. The CDR3 contains 16 residues. Trimming removed 1 base at V and 3 bases at J, with 13 bases between. The CDR3 DNA sequence: TGTGCCAGCAGCCAAGGGGGGGTGGCAGTCTACAATGAGCAGTTCTTC. Translating gives CASSQGGVAVYNEQFF.

J is TRBJ2-3 and V is TRBV4-1; the D is unclear. Germline V gives CDR1 MGHRA, CDR2 YSYEKL. V was pared by 0 bases and J by 9 bases, with 7 bases between. CDR3 length: 12 residues. The CDR3 DNA is TGCGCCAGCAGCCAAGACGAGCTAACGCAGTATTTT. Translation gives CASSQDELTQYF.

The chain joins TRBV5-6 to TRBJ1-1; D possibly corresponds to TRBD1 (5 bases). The CDR3 consists of 12 residues. CDR1 and CDR2 from the germline V gene are SGHDT and YYEEEE. V lost 0 bases, J lost 8 bases, and 8 bases lay in between. CDR3 DNA: TGTGCCAGCAGCTTGGAGGCAGGGGAAGCTTTCTTT. Protein: CASSLEAGEAFF. The entire variable domain, with the rest obtained from reference TRBV5-6 and TRBJ1-1, is as follows: DAGVTQSPTHLIKTRGQQVTLRCSPKSGHDTVSWYQQALGQGPQFIFQYYEEEERQRGNFPDRFSGHQFPNYSSELNVNALLLGDSALYLCASSLEAGEAFFGQGTRLTVV.

The count of this clone is one. The chain couples TRBV30 to TRBJ2-3; D remains unclear. Looked up from germline, CDR1 is GTSNPN and CDR2 is SVGIG (reference sequence). This CDR3 spans 15 amino acids. V was trimmed by 4 bases and J by 2 bases, leaving 16 bases between them. CDR3 DNA sequence: TGTGCCTGGACCCCTCCCCGGGTACCCACAGATACGCAGTATTTT. Translation: CAWTPPRVPTDTQYF.

This chain links TRBV15 with TRBJ1-1; possible D gene TRBD1, 6 bases. This CDR3 region has 16 residues. Germline values: CDR1 LNHNV, CDR2 YYDKDF (reference sequence). Trimming cost V 5 bases and J 1 base, with 17 bases left between them. The CDR3 region is CATSARTGSRNTEAFF. In DNA, the CDR3 is TGTGCCACCAGCGCCAGAACAGGGTCCAGGAACACTGAAGCTTTCTTT.

In this sample, this clone turned up once. The chain combines TRBV11-3 with TRBJ2-5; D perhaps matches TRBD1 (6 bases). The CDR3 has 15 residues. Trimming took off 1 base at V and 1 base at J, with 10 bases between the two ends. CDR1 is SGHNT, CDR2 YENEEA, per germline. The CDR3 sequence is CASSLGTGSQETQYF. The CDR3 coding sequence is TGTGCCAGCAGCTTAGGAACAGGGAGCCAAGAGACCCAGTACTTC.

This clone occurred a few times. The J gene is TRBJ1-2, the V gene TRBV6-5, with 7 bases identical to TRBD1. V dropped 0 bases and J dropped 6; count of bases not matched to a gene: 7. This CDR3 region has 15 residues. CDR1 is MNHEY and CDR2 is SVGAGI in the germline V gene. The CDR3 bases are TGTGCCAGCAGTTACTCGGGTTCCCAGGGGGATGGCTACACCTTC. This translates into CASSYSGSQGDGYTF.

The chain carries TRBV20-1 and TRBJ2-1, with D hard to call. The CDR3 has 11 residues. Germline CDR1 is DFQATT and CDR2 is SNEGSKA (reference sequence). V was pared by 3 bases and J by 4 bases, with 4 bases between. The CDR3 DNA is TGCAGTGCTAGCTCGTACAATGAGCAGTTCTTC. Translation gives CSASSYNEQFF.

The chain is built from TRBV9 and TRBJ1-5; 7 nucleotides agree with TRBD1. The junction had 4 bases not matched to a gene; V was cut back by 3 bases and J by 1 base. This CDR3 is 15 amino acids long. Germline values: CDR1 SGDLS, CDR2 YYNGEE. The CDR3 sequence is CASSGDRDSNQPQHF. Here the CDR3 DNA reads TGTGCCAGCAGCGGAGACAGGGACAGCAATCAGCCCCAGCATTTT. Supplemented by reference TRBV9 and TRBJ1-5, the full variable domain reads DSGVTQTPKHLITATGQRVTLRCSPRSGDLSVYWYQQSLDQGLQFLIQYYNGEERAKGNILERFSAQQFPDLHSELNLSSLELGDSALYFCASSGDRDSNQPQHFGDGTRLSIL.

This CDR3 reads CAWKGLADTGELFF. CDR3 sequence (DNA): TGTGCCTGGAAGGGACTAGCGGATACCGGGGAGCTGTTTTTT. The V and J genes are TRBV30 and TRBJ2-2; TRBD2 matches at 11 bases. The CDR3 is 14 amino acids. V shed 4 bases and J 5 bases; nucleotides not matched to a gene: 3. Germline V gene sequence: CDR1 GTSNPN, CDR2 SVGIG (reference sequence).

This clone was observed once. The chain recombines TRBV5-8 with TRBJ1-3; D gene uncertain. The germline gives CDR1 SGHTS, CDR2 YDEGEE. V was trimmed by 3 bases and J by 4 bases, leaving 17 bases between them. The CDR3 runs to 16 residues. The CDR3 protein is CASSSPHVLLGNTIYF. CDR3 nucleotide sequence: TGTGCCAGCAGCTCACCCCATGTCTTACTGGGAAACACCATATATTTT.

The chain combines TRBV30 with TRBJ2-5, with 11 bases aligning to TRBD2. From germline, CDR1 is GTSNPN and CDR2 SVGIG (reference sequence). Trimming removed 3 bases from V and 5 bases from J; junction bases left unmatched: 5. The CDR3 contains 14 residues. The CDR3 sequence: CAWSVLAGGETQYF. CDR3 sequence (DNA): TGTGCCTGGAGCGTGCTAGCGGGAGGTGAGACCCAGTACTTC.

This chain links TRBV2 with TRBJ1-6; D remains ambiguous. Germline-derived CDR1 and CDR2 are SNHLY and FYNNEI. The V end was cut by 10 bases, the J end by 7 bases, with 14 bases between. This CDR3 has 13 residues. The CDR3 is CAILRSVNSPLHF. Written as DNA, the CDR3 is TGTGCCATCCTAAGAAGCGTGAATTCACCCCTCCACTTT.

The chain has TRBV28 and TRBJ2-5, with 9 bases fitting TRBD2. Trimming removed 2 bases from V and 1 base from J; junction bases left unmatched: 2. Looked up from germline, CDR1 is MDHEN and CDR2 is SYDVKM. CDR3 length equals 15 residues. CDR3 sequence: CASSLLAGIQETQYF. The DNA for the CDR3 is TGTGCCAGCAGTTTACTAGCGGGGATCCAAGAGACCCAGTACTTC.

The chain combines TRBV30 with TRBJ2-7; D call uncertain. The CDR3 loop spans 11 amino acids. Germline CDR1 is GTSNPN and CDR2 is SVGIG (reference sequence). With 0 bases removed from V and 3 bases from J, the gap between germline ends came to 3 bases. The DNA of the CDR3 is TGTGCCTGGAGTGTTATCTACGAGCAGTACTTC. Translated, it gives CAWSVIYEQYF.

This rearrangement joins TRBV6-5 to TRBJ1-6; 8 positions match TRBD1. This CDR3 comprises 15 residues. From germline, CDR1 is MNHEY and CDR2 SVGAGI. Trimming removed 5 bases from V and 7 bases from J; junction bases left unmatched: 7. The CDR3 is CASSLDRGNNSPLHF. The DNA for the CDR3 is TGTGCCAGCAGTCTCGACAGGGGTAACAATTCACCCCTCCACTTT.

The genes are TRBV28 and TRBJ1-2, with a tentative D call TRBD1 (6 bases). Per germline, CDR1 MDHEN and CDR2 SYDVKM. This CDR3 has 15 amino acids. The V and J ends lost 1 base and 6 bases respectively, with 15 bases between them. This CDR3 reads CASSLSGGGVNGYTF. CDR3 nucleotide sequence: TGTGCCAGCAGTTTATCGGGAGGGGGGGTGAATGGCTACACCTTC.

The chain uses TRBV28 and TRBJ1-5; 11 bases match TRBD1. The trim removed 3 bases at V and 4 bases at J, leaving 5 bases unmatched. The CDR3 spans 16 residues. Looked up from germline, CDR1 is MDHEN and CDR2 is SYDVKM. CDR3 in amino acids: CASSFWTGGLNQPQHF. In DNA form, the CDR3 reads TGTGCCAGCAGTTTTTGGACAGGGGGCCTTAATCAGCCCCAGCATTTT. The complete variable domain, with remaining parts taken from reference TRBV28 and TRBJ1-5, reads DVKVTQSSRYLVKRTGEKVFLECVQDMDHENMFWYRQDPGLGLRLIYFSYDVKMKEKGDIPEGYSVSREKKERFSLILESASTNQTSMYLCASSFWTGGLNQPQHFGDGTRLSIL.

J is TRBJ1-5 and V is TRBV7-2; no clear D. The germline V and J ends were trimmed by 5 bases and 7 bases, with 9 bases remaining between them. The CDR3 is 12 amino acids. Per germline, CDR1 SGHTA and CDR2 FQGNSA. CDR3: CASSHSAQPQHF. The CDR3 bases are TGTGCCAGCAGCCACTCTGCCCAGCCCCAGCATTTT.

This chain uses TRBV6-1 with TRBJ1-2; D is perhaps TRBD1 (5 bases). This CDR3 has 15 amino acids. Trimming took 2 bases from V and 6 from J, leaving 16 bases between them. CDR1 and CDR2 (germline): MNHNS, SASEGT. The CDR3 nucleotides are TGTGCCAGCAGTGAATCGGGGGGAGGGTTTGATGGCTACACCTTC. The encoded protein is CASSESGGGFDGYTF.

The chain links TRBV7-2 to TRBJ2-3, with a tentative D call TRBD2 (6 bases). The V end was cut by 1 base, the J end by 2 bases, with 10 bases between. In germline, CDR1 is SGHTA, CDR2 FQGNSA. CDR3 size: 15 residues. The CDR3 loop reads CASSLEGLFTDTQYF. CDR3 bases: TGTGCCAGCAGCTTAGAGGGACTGTTCACAGATACGCAGTATTTT.

The chain joins TRBV11-2 to TRBJ1-5; D gene uncertain. V was trimmed by 0 bases and J by 6 bases, leaving 6 bases between them. This CDR3 is built from 13 residues. Germline loops: CDR1 SGHAT, CDR2 FQNNGV. The CDR3 spells CASSLDAGQPQHF. Here the CDR3 DNA reads TGTGCCAGCAGCTTAGATGCAGGTCAGCCCCAGCATTTT.

This chain connects TRBV28 to TRBJ2-5; 7 bases match TRBD2. The CDR3 is 12 residues long. The germline V gene encodes CDR1 MDHEN and CDR2 SYDVKM. Trimming removed 7 bases from V and 5 bases from J; junction bases left unmatched: 4. The CDR3: CASKKGGETQYF. DNA of the CDR3: TGTGCCAGCAAAAAGGGAGGGGAGACCCAGTACTTC.

The chain has TRBV6-1 and TRBJ1-4; D might be TRBD1 (5 bases). V was cut by 0 bases and J by 8 bases, with 13 bases left in between. Per germline, CDR1 MNHNS and CDR2 SASEGT. This CDR3 has 15 amino acids. The CDR3 coding sequence is TGTGCCAGCAGTGAAGCGGGGGGTCTCAGGGAAAAACTGTTTTTT. Translation gives CASSEAGGLREKLFF.

DNA for the CDR3: TGTGCCAGCGGGGGCAGCCCCAATACGCAGTATTTT. Encoded protein: CASGGSPNTQYF. This chain connects TRBV2 to TRBJ2-3; D might be TRBD1 (6 bases). Germline V gene sequence: CDR1 SNHLY, CDR2 FYNNEI. V was pared by 8 bases and J by 7 bases, with 13 bases between. The CDR3 is made up of 12 amino acids.

The chain carries TRBV19 and TRBJ1-6, with 8 bases lining up with TRBD1. CDR1 LNHDA and CDR2 SQIVND come from the germline V gene (reference sequence). Trimming cost V 6 bases and J 10 bases; bases outside gene matches: 5. The CDR3 contains 13 residues. In DNA, the CDR3 is TGTGCCAGTAGCGGACAGGGAAGGTCACCCCTCCACTTT. Translated: CASSGQGRSPLHF.

The sample holds a few counts of this clone. This chain connects TRBV6-1 to TRBJ2-7, with D possibly matching TRBD1 (6 bases). The CDR3 has 14 residues. Germline V gene sequence: CDR1 MNHNS, CDR2 SASEGT. V was pared by 9 bases and J by 0 bases, with 15 bases between. CDR3 residues: CASTPGHSSYEQYF. The CDR3 bases are TGTGCCAGTACACCGGGACACAGCTCCTACGAGCAGTACTTC.

The gene calls are TRBV11-2 and TRBJ1-4; D may be TRBD1 (5 bases). In germline, CDR1 is SGHAT, CDR2 FQNNGV. The V end was cut by 4 bases, the J end by 8 bases, with 17 bases between. The CDR3 is 15 residues long. The CDR3 spells CASSSQGFFKEKLFF. The CDR3, as DNA: TGTGCCAGCAGCTCCCAGGGTTTCTTTAAGGAAAAACTGTTTTTT.